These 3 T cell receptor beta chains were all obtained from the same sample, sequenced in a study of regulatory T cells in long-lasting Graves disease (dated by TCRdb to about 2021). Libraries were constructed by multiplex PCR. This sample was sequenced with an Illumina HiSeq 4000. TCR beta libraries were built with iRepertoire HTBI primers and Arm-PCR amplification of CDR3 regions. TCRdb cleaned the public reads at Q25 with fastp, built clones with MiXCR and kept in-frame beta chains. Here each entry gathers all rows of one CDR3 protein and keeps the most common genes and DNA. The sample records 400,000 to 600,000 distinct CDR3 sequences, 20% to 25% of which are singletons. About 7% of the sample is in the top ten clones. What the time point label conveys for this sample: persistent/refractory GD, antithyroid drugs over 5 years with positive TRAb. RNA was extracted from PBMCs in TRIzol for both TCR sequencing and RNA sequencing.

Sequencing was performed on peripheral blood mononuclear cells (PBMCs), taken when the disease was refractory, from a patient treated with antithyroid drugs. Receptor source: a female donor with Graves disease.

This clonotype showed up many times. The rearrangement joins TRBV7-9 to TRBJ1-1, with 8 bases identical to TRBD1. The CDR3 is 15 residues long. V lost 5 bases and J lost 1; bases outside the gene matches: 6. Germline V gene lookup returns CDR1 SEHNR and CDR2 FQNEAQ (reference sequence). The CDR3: CASSTPGQENTEAFF. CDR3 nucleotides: TGTGCCAGCAGCACCCCGGGACAGGAGAACACTGAAGCTTTCTTT. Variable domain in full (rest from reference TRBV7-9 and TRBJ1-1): DTGVSQNPRHKITKRGQNVTFRCDPISEHNRLYWYRQTLGQGPEFLTYFQNEAQLEKSRLLSDRFSAERPKGSFSTLEIQRTEQGDSAMYLCASSTPGQENTEAFFGQGTRLTVV.

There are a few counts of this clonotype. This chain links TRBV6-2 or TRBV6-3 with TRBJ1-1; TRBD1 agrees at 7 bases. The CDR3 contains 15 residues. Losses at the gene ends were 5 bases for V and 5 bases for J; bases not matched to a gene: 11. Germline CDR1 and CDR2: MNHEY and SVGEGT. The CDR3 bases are TGTGCCAGCAGTCCTACCACTACAGGGGTAACTGAAGCTTTCTTT. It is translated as CASSPTTTGVTEAFF.

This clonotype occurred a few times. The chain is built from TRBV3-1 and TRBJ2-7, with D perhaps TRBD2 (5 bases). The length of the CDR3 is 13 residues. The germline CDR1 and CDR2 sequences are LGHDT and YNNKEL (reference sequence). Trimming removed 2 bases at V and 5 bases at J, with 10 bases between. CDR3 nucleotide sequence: TGTGCCAGCAGCCAATTTCGGGGAAACGAGCAGTACTTC. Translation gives CASSQFRGNEQYF.